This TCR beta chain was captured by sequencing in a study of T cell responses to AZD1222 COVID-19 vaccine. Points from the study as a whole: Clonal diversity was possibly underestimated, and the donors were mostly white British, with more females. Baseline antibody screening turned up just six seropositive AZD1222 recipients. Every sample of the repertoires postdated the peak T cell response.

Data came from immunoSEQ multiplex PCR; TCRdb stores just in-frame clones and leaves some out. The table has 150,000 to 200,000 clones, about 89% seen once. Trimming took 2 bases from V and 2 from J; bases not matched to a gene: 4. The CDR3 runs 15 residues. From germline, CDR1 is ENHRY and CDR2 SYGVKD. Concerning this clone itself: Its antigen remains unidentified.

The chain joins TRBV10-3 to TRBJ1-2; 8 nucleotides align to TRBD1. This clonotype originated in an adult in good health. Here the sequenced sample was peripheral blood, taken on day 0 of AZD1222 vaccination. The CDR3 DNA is TGTGCCATCAGTGAGGACAGGGGCTGGAACTATGGCTACACCTTC. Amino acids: CAISEDRGWNYGYTF.